This T cell receptor beta chain was recorded in a study of T cell responses to AZD1222 COVID-19 vaccine. General study points: Every sample of the repertoires postdated the peak T cell response.

V lost 7 bases and J lost 0, with 1 base in between. This CDR3 region has 11 residues. Germline lookup yields CDR1 MGHRA and CDR2 YSYEKL. Turning to this clone: The antigen is undetermined.

Profiled with immunoSEQ multiplex PCR; TCRdb holds only in-frame clones, not every one. The data contain some 180,000 clones, around 88% of them seen just once; the ten biggest clones take up 0.85% to 1.1%. The material was peripheral blood, obtained 28 days after the second AZD1222 dose. The chain recombines TRBV4-1 with TRBJ1-3; D is ambiguous. This receptor was identified in an adult who received the AZD1222 COVID-19 vaccine. CDR3 region: CASNSGNTIYF. The CDR3 DNA is TGCGCCAGCAACTCTGGAAACACCATATATTTT.